This record concerns one TCR beta chain sequence. Antigen unknown. The data were obtained in a study of shared clonotypes between healthy human individuals. Looking at the study overall: Donors consisted of a couple of women and three men between 18 and 49. Study observations and caveats: Investigators expected sequencing depth to affect clonotype sharing among donors.

The donor population consisted of healthy HIV-negative adults with no recent acute infections or vaccinations. The CDR3 is 14 amino acids. V was pared by 5 bases and J by 6 bases, with 13 bases between. Germline V gives CDR1 SGHTA, CDR2 FQGTGA. Template amounts of roughly 0.3 ug DNA, tens of thousands of T cell genomes, were employed in unsorted PBMC replicate PCRs. Clones were sequenced by immunoSEQ multiplex PCR, and TCRdb holds only the in-frame ones, with some missing. The sample includes about half a million clones, roughly 80% of them seen just once. Sequenced input: PBMCs. The V and J genes are TRBV7-3 and TRBJ2-2; D is uncertain. This TCR came from a woman in her forties in good health. Some clones in this sample may be carry-over from other donors' samples. The CDR3, as DNA: TGTGCCAGCAGCCCCCTAGTTGCAGCCGGGGAGCTGTTTTTT. This encodes CASSPLVAAGELFF.